This TCR beta chain came from a study of regulatory T cells in long-lasting Graves disease. This CDR3 has 17 amino acids. The V and J ends lost 0 bases and 9 bases respectively, with 21 bases between them. CDR1 is LNHDA and CDR2 is SQIVND in the germline V gene (reference sequence). The time point denotes: newly diagnosed GD, antithyroid drugs for less than 3 months. The authors made the TCR library using RNA they extracted from PBMCs. For this clonotype: Its antigen is undetermined.

Sequencing libraries for TCR beta were prepared with iRepertoire HTBI primers and Arm-PCR of CDR3 regions. TCRdb independently ran MiXCR on the multiplex PCR reads; one entry per CDR3 protein. The sample carries 400,000 to 500,000 distinct CDR3 sequences, approximately 16% recorded once. Study observations and caveats: TRBV28 was favored in persistent disease, as were TRBJ1-2 and TRBJ2-5.

This sample also belongs to another study, concerning T cells in Graves' hyperthyroidism and ophthalmopathy.

The receptor was derived from a woman aged 40 to 50 with Graves disease. The sample consisted of peripheral blood mononuclear cells (PBMCs), taken at new diagnosis, from a patient treated with antithyroid drugs. The chain uses TRBV19 and TRBJ1-5, with D tentatively TRBD1 (6 bases). In nucleotides, the CDR3 is TGTGCCAGTAGTATAGACCGGAAGGTTAGGACAGCACTGCCCCAGCATTTT. Translation: CASSIDRKVRTALPQHF. The full variable domain, with the rest looked up from reference TRBV19 and TRBJ1-5, is DGGITQSPKYLFRKEGQNVTLSCEQNLNHDAMYWYRQDPGQGLRLIYYSQIVNDFQKGDIAEGYSVSREKKESFPLTVTSAQKNPTAFYLCASSIDRKVRTALPQHFGDGTRLSIL.